Listed here are 2 T cell receptor beta chains from one sample, sequenced in a study of blood T cell repertoires in COVID-19. Sequencing used immunoSEQ multiplex PCR; TCRdb keeps in-frame clones, though not all of them. This sample has under 200,000 clones, with about 82% found just once. Material for sequencing was peripheral blood. Source of these receptors: a woman aged 80 or over with COVID-19, enrolled during active disease.

The chain employs TRBV15 and TRBJ1-3; D call uncertain. Trimming stripped 4 bases from V and 0 bases from J, with 10 bases between. From germline, CDR1 is LNHNV and CDR2 YYDKDF (reference sequence). CDR3 size: 15 residues. CDR3 nucleotides: TGTGCCACCAGCACTCAGTCGAACTCTGGAAACACCATATATTTT. This codes for CATSTQSNSGNTIYF.

The chain employs TRBV27 and TRBJ1-5, with 9 positions matching TRBD1. The V gene's germline CDR1 is MNHEY and CDR2 SMNVEV (reference sequence). The V and J ends lost 6 bases and 6 bases, in that order; junction bases with no gene match: 3. This CDR3 region has 13 residues. The CDR3 DNA reads as TGTGCCAGCAGGGGACAGGGCGGTCAGCCCCAGCATTTT. It yields the protein CASRGQGGQPQHF.